Listed below are T cell receptor beta chains from one sample, sequenced in a study of beta chain features in type 1 diabetes. The method was immunoSEQ multiplex PCR; TCRdb's version includes in-frame clones alone and lacks a portion of them. The sample holds about half a million clones; 9.5% to 12% are singletons and the top ten take over 0.035%. Sequencing input: naive CD4+ T cells from blood. The receptors here all came from a woman aged 18-29 years in good health. Both conserved end residues are part of each CDR3. A D gene is named only where the DNA matches it firmly. Not all rows give a size; the values are once, few, many and, for expanded clones, a class.

TRBJ2-7	few	TRBV19	NA	CASSGGRIYEQYF	TGTGCCAGTAGTGGAGGACGGATTTACGAGCAGTACTTC
TRBJ2-7	NA	TRBV10-3	TRBD1	CAISDGTGAREQYF	TGTGCCATCAGTGACGGGACAGGGGCACGCGAGCAGTACTTC
TRBJ2-1	few	TRBV11-3	NA	CASSGGTANEQFF	TGTGCCAGCAGCGGGGGGACCGCAAATGAGCAGTTCTTC
TRBJ2-2	few	TRBV28	NA	CASSPHRVANTGELFF	TGTGCCAGCAGCCCACACAGGGTAGCGAACACCGGGGAGCTGTTTTTT
TRBJ1-1	NA	TRBV30	TRBD1	CAFDRDTEAFF	TGTGCCTTCGACAGGGACACTGAAGCTTTCTTT
TRBJ1-2	NA	TRBV2	NA	CASSVSGLYGYTF	TGTGCCAGCAGTGTTTCAGGCCTCTATGGCTACACCTTC
TRBJ2-6	NA	TRBV2	NA	CASSEDFSSGANVLTF	TGTGCCAGCAGTGAAGACTTCTCCTCGGGGGCCAACGTCCTGACTTTC
TRBJ2-2	NA	TRBV30	NA	CAWSKGATGELFF	TGTGCCTGGAGTAAAGGAGCCACCGGGGAGCTGTTTTTT
TRBJ2-3	few	TRBV28	NA	CASRGTDTQYF	TGTGCCAGCAGGGGCACAGATACGCAGTATTTT
TRBJ2-5	NA	TRBV5-1	NA	CASSSTETQYF	TGCGCCAGCAGCTCGACGGAGACCCAGTACTTC
TRBJ2-7	few	TRBV19	NA	CASKDRGSEQYF	TGTGCCAGTAAGGACAGAGGGAGCGAGCAGTACTTC